The clone carrying this TCR beta chain has a handful of counts. Its specificity is not known. This sample stems from a study of identical twins. The study, taken as a whole, reports: Low generation probability was overrepresented in out-of-frame alpha sequences shared by twins. Models predicted too little out-of-frame TCR alpha sharing in monozygotic twins.

Every donor was a healthy Caucasian. The V end was cut by 0 bases, the J end by 0 bases, with 10 bases between. Per the germline V gene, CDR1 is SGHRS and CDR2 is YFSETQ. The CDR3 consists of 15 residues. A universal primer site was incorporated via template switching, and the cDNA contained unique molecular identifiers. From the 5' RACE reads, TCRdb called clonotypes with MiXCR, one entry per CDR3 protein. The sample includes some 200,000 distinct CDR3 sequences, around 6.8% of them seen just once. These sequences were also reported in another study, on yellow fever vaccine responses in identical twins.

Sequenced sample: memory (CD45RO+) T cells sorted from blood. The TCR originated in a woman between 18 and 29 years old in good health. The chain couples TRBV5-1 to TRBJ2-7, with D unresolved. CDR3 bases: TGCGCCAGCAGCTTGGACCGGACGGGCTCCTACGAGCAGTACTTC. Its translation: CASSLDRTGSYEQYF.